This T cell receptor beta chain was obtained from a study of CD8+CD57+ T cells in acquired aplastic anemia. General study points: Levels of CD8+ Simpson's diversity were not significantly distinct in patients versus controls.

There are 12 residues in the CDR3. The germline V gene has CDR1 LNHDA and CDR2 SQIVND (reference sequence). With 5 bases removed from V and 2 bases from J, the gap between germline ends came to 7 bases. Genomic DNA constituted the template upon which TCR beta VDJ and CDR3 profiling was performed. TCRdb fed the reads into MiXCR, producing one record per CDR3 protein. The table includes tens of thousands of distinct CDR3 sequences, under 80% detected once. Patients chosen for sequencing had CD8+CD57+ cells that had expanded, as shown by flow cytometry. Patients, without exception, had severe acquired aplastic anemia. In this sample, this clonotype turned up a few times. Its specificity is not known.

The chain has TRBV19 and TRBJ2-7; D unresolved. Sequences were obtained from sorted CD4+, CD8+, or CD8+CD57+ T cells (not recorded which) from PBMCs. The source is a human donor with aplastic anemia. This CDR3 reads CASSETAYEQYF. The CDR3 coding sequence is TGTGCCAGTAGTGAGACGGCCTACGAGCAGTACTTC.